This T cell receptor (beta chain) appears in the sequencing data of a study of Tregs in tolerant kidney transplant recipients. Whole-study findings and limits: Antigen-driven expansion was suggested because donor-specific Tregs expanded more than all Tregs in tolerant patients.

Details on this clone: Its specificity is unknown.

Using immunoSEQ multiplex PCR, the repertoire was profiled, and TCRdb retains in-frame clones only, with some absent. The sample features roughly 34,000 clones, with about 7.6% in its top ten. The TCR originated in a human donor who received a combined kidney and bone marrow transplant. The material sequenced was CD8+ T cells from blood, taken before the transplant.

CDR3 DNA, as far as it was read: TGTGCCAGCAGCTTAGATGGGGCAGGGAGCTCCGGC. Encoded protein: CASSLDGAGSSG. Given in full, the CDR3 is CASSLDGAGSSGYTF. The rearrangement uses TRBV11-2 and TRBJ1-2; D is perhaps TRBD1 (5 bases). The read ends 3 residues shy of where the CDR3 ends; the end is completed using the germline J gene. The length of the CDR3 is 15 residues. CDR1 is SGHAT and CDR2 is FQNNGV in the germline V gene.